This entry lists 14 T cell receptor beta chains sequenced from one sample in a study of CD8 T cells in Susac syndrome. With random hexamers, reverse transcription was performed on roughly 0.45 to 1 ug of RNA. MiXCR was run by TCRdb on the immunoSEQ multiplex PCR reads, yielding one entry per CDR3 protein. The sample gives about 190,000 distinct CDR3 sequences, over 85% of which show up once; approximately 0.098% is in the top ten. Sequenced material: CD4+ T cells from PBMCs. The origin of the receptors is a human donor in good health.

The chain couples TRBV7-2 to TRBJ2-7; either TRBD1 or TRBD2 may fit D (5 bases each). This CDR3 region has 12 residues. Germline V CDR1 and CDR2: SGHTA, FQGNSA. Deletions cut 5 bases from V and 5 bases from J, with 10 bases between. The CDR3 DNA sequence: TGTGCCAGCAGCGCCCGAGGGGACGAGCAGTACTTC. Translated: CASSARGDEQYF.

The chain links TRBV3-1 to TRBJ1-5, with D maybe TRBD1 (5 bases). CDR1 is LGHDT, CDR2 YNNKEL, per germline (reference sequence). With 2 bases removed from V and 3 bases from J, the gap between germline ends came to 8 bases. There are 14 residues in the CDR3. CDR3 protein: CASSQPGYNQPQHF. CDR3 coding DNA: TGTGCCAGCAGCCAACCAGGGTACAATCAGCCCCAGCATTTT.

V gene TRBV7-2 combines with J gene TRBJ1-1; D gene unclear. The CDR3 loop spans 12 amino acids. V lost 3 bases and J lost 4, with 6 bases in between. Per germline, CDR1 SGHTA and CDR2 FQGNSA. The CDR3 region has the DNA TGTGCCAGCAGCTTCTTCAGCACTGAAGCTTTCTTT. It codes for CASSFFSTEAFF.

This clonotype showed up just a few times. The chain joins TRBV5-6 to TRBJ2-6; D gene uncertain. Germline V gene data show CDR1 as SGHDT and CDR2 as YYEEEE. The CDR3 is 15 amino acids. V lost 0 bases and J 4 bases, leaving 8 bases between the germline ends. The CDR3 DNA reads as TGTGCCAGCAGCTTGGACCCTGGAGGGGCCAACGTCCTGACTTTC. It yields the protein CASSLDPGGANVLTF. Based on the CDR3 plus reference TRBV5-6 and TRBJ2-6, the full variable domain is DAGVTQSPTHLIKTRGQQVTLRCSPKSGHDTVSWYQQALGQGPQFIFQYYEEEERQRGNFPDRFSGHQFPNYSSELNVNALLLGDSALYLCASSLDPGGANVLTFGAGSRLTVL.

V usage is TRBV3-1 and J usage is TRBJ1-2, with D possibly TRBD1 on 6 matching bases. Germline lookup yields CDR1 LGHDT and CDR2 YNNKEL (reference sequence). V gave up 1 base and J gave up 6 bases, with 15 bases separating them. This CDR3 comprises 15 residues. DNA for the CDR3: TGTGCCAGCAGCCAAGTTGGGGGCAGGGAGGATGGCTACACCTTC. Protein: CASSQVGGREDGYTF.

The J gene is TRBJ2-3, the V gene TRBV4-2; the D gene is possibly TRBD2 (5 bases). CDR3 length: 17 residues. CDR1 LGHNA and CDR2 YNFKEQ come from the germline V gene. Trimming cost V 1 base and J 0 bases, with 14 bases left between them. Here the CDR3 reads CASSQGRGASSTDTQYF. CDR3 sequence (DNA): TGTGCCAGCAGCCAAGGTCGGGGTGCGTCTAGCACAGATACGCAGTATTTT.

The chain employs TRBV6-1 and TRBJ1-5; D call uncertain. The ends were cut back, 2 bases at V and 6 bases at J, with 11 bases in the middle. The CDR3 totals 14 residues. Germline V gene data show CDR1 as MNHNS and CDR2 as SASEGT. This chain's CDR3 is CASSERAGSQPQHF. CDR3 nucleotide sequence: TGTGCCAGCAGTGAAAGGGCAGGTTCTCAGCCCCAGCATTTT.

The V gene is TRBV29-1, the J gene TRBJ2-5; the D gene is possibly TRBD1 (6 bases). The CDR3 loop spans 14 amino acids. Germline-derived CDR1 and CDR2 are SQVTM and ANQGSEA. V was shortened by 3 bases and J by 2 bases, with 13 bases between the two germline ends. The CDR3 loop reads CSVEWGQFQETQYF. The CDR3 bases are TGCAGCGTTGAGTGGGGGCAATTTCAAGAGACCCAGTACTTC.

Details on this clonotype: At one end the junction does not follow the germline gene, possibly because of a read error. This CDR3 is CASSEGGGLAVDF. The CDR3 region has the DNA TGCGCCAGCAGTGAGGGGGGGGGACTAGCGGTGGACTTC. The V gene is TRBV10-2, the J gene TRBJ2-4; 11 bases match TRBD2. The CDR3 has 13 residues. Per germline, CDR1 WSHSY and CDR2 SAAADI.

The rearrangement joins TRBV6-5 to TRBJ2-5, with D unresolved. Trimming cost V 0 bases and J 5 bases, with 7 bases left between them. CDR3 length: 13 amino acids. CDR1 is MNHEY and CDR2 is SVGAGI in the germline V gene. The CDR3 here is CASSYSERETQYF. The CDR3 DNA sequence: TGTGCCAGCAGTTACTCCGAACGGGAGACCCAGTACTTC.

The chain carries TRBV5-1 and TRBJ2-7; D unresolved. Deletions cut 4 bases from V and 6 bases from J, with 11 bases between. The V gene's germline CDR1 is SGHRS and CDR2 YFSETQ. The CDR3 extends over 12 amino acids. CDR3 nucleotides: TGCGCCAGCAGCCCCCGTCCTGGCGAGCAGTACTTC. It yields the protein CASSPRPGEQYF.

There are a few counts of this clonotype. The CDR3 DNA reads as TGTGCCAGCAGCCCGGTTGGGGGCGACGAGCAGTACTTC. This gives the protein CASSPVGGDEQYF. The V gene is TRBV13, the J gene TRBJ2-7; D may be TRBD1 (6 bases). With 5 bases removed from V and 5 bases from J, the gap between germline ends came to 13 bases. From germline, CDR1 is PRHDT and CDR2 FYEKMQ (reference sequence). CDR3 length equals 13 residues.

Note on this clonotype: A junction end diverges from the germline sequence, so it may reflect a read error. The chain combines TRBV3-1 with TRBJ1-3; tentative D call: TRBD1 (6 bases). CDR1 is LGHDT and CDR2 is YNNKEL in the germline V gene (reference sequence). The length of the CDR3 is 16 residues. CDR3 DNA: TGTGCCAGCAGCCAAGCGGGGGCTTTCTCTGAAAACACCATATATTTT. It yields the protein CASSQAGAFSENTIYF.

This clonotype was seen a single time. The V gene is TRBV15, the J gene TRBJ2-3; possible D gene TRBD1, 6 bases. Trimming stripped 0 bases from V and 6 bases from J, with 16 bases between. CDR1 and CDR2 from the germline V gene are LNHNV and YYDKDF (reference sequence). The CDR3 covers 16 residues. The CDR3 protein is CATSRDHPGQGDTQYF. The CDR3 DNA reads as TGTGCCACCAGCAGAGATCATCCTGGCCAGGGGGATACGCAGTATTTT.